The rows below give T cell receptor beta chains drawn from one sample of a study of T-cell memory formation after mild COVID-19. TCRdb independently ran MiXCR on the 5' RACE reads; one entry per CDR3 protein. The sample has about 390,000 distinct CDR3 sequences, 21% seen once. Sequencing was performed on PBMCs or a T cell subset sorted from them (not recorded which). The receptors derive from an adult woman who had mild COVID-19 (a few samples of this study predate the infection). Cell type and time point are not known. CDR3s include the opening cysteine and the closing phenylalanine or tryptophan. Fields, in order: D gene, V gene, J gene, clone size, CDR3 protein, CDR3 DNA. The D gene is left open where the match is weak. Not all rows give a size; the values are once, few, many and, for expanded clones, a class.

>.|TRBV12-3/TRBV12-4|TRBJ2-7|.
CASSSSGQGLRRHF
.
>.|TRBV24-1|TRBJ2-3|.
CATSDRDARLGPDTQYF
TGTGCCACCAGTGACCGGGACGCCCGCTTGGGCCCAGATACGCAGTATTTT
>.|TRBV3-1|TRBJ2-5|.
CASSHVAEPYQETQYF
TGTGCCAGCAGCCATGTAGCGGAGCCTTACCAAGAGACCCAGTACTTC
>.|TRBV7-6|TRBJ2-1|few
CASSLTESSYNEQFF
TGTGCCAGCAGCTTAACTGAGAGCTCCTACAATGAGCAGTTCTTC
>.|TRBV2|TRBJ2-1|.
CASTASLAVGEQFF
TGTGCCAGCACCGCATCCTTGGCAGTCGGTGAGCAGTTCTTC
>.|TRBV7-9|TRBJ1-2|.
CASSLIPTANGGYTF
TGTGCCAGCAGCTTAATCCCGACCGCGAATGGGGGCTACACCTTC
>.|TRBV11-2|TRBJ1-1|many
CASSLPGMNTEAFF
TGTGCCAGCAGCTTACCAGGGATGAACACTGAAGCTTTCTTT
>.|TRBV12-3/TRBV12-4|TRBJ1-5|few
CASSPPGRINQPQHF
TGTGCCAGCAGTCCTCCGGGACGGATTAATCAGCCCCAGCATTTT
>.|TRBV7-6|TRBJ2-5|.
CASSLTRIQETQYF
TGTGCCAGCAGCTTGACGAGAATACAAGAGACCCAGTACTTC
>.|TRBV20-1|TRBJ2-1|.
CSARVRGRQYNEQFF
TGCAGTGCTAGAGTTAGGGGGAGGCAATACAATGAGCAGTTCTTC
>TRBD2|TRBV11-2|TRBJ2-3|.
CASSSGTSGRPADTQYF
TGTGCCAGCAGCTCCGGGACTAGCGGGAGGCCCGCAGATACGCAGTATTTT
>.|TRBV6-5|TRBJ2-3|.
CASRGRGKGDTQYF
TGTGCCAGCAGGGGACGGGGCAAGGGGGATACGCAGTATTTT
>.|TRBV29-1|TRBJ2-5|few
CSAYGGDQETQYF
TGCAGCGCCTATGGAGGGGATCAAGAGACCCAGTACTTC
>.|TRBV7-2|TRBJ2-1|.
CASSLTLGDNEQFF
TGTGCCAGCAGCTTAACTCTGGGGGACAATGAGCAGTTCTTC
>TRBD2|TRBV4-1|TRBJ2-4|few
CASSRAGEVNIQYF
TGCGCCAGCAGCCGGGCGGGGGAGGTAAACATTCAGTACTTC
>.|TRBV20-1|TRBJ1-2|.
CSASFRGAGYGYTF
TGCAGTGCTTCCTTTCGGGGGGCTGGCTATGGCTACACCTTC
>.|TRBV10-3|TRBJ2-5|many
CAISASVQETQYF
TGTGCCATCAGTGCCTCCGTCCAAGAGACCCAGTACTTC
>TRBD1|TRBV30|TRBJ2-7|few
CAWRKQGNEQYF
TGTGCCTGGAGGAAACAGGGGAACGAGCAGTACTTC
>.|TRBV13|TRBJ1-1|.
CASSTQGGGYDTEAFF
TGTGCCAGCAGCACTCAGGGAGGGGGTTACGACACTGAAGCTTTCTTT
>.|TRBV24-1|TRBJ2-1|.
CATSDSAWGSEQFF
TGTGCCACCAGTGATTCCGCTTGGGGTAGTGAGCAGTTCTTC
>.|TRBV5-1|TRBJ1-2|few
CASSLVNTNYGYTF
TGCGCCAGCAGCTTGGTTAACACAAACTATGGCTACACCTTC
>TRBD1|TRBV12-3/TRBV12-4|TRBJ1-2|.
CASSPLAGGHGYTF
TGTGCCAGCAGTCCCCTTGCAGGGGGGCATGGCTACACCTTC
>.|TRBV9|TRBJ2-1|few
CASSVGSGSYNEQFF
TGTGCCAGCAGCGTAGGCTCCGGGTCATACAATGAGCAGTTCTTC
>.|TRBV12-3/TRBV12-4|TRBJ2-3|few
CASSLAGGAGGTDTQYF
TGTGCCAGCAGTTTAGCTGGGGGGGCCGGGGGCACAGATACGCAGTATTTT
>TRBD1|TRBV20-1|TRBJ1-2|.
CSTDGTGAFNGYTF
TGCAGTACCGACGGGACAGGTGCTTTTAACGGCTACACCTTC
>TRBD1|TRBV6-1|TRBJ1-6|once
CASSETDRENSPLHF
TGTGCCAGCAGTGAGACGGACAGGGAGAATTCACCCCTCCACTTT